Sequencing of this T cell receptor (beta chain) was carried out in a study of T cell changes during pregnancy in multiple sclerosis. V was shortened by 0 bases and J by 3 bases, with 6 bases between the two germline ends. CDR3 length equals 13 residues. The germline V gene has CDR1 LNHDA and CDR2 SQIVND (reference sequence). TCRdb keeps only in-frame clones here, not all; method: immunoSEQ multiplex PCR. The data contain tens of thousands of clones, about nine tenths of them singletons. The input for sequencing was peripheral blood, taken in the first trimester of pregnancy. This sequence originates from a female donor with multiple sclerosis, enrolled in a pregnancy study. V gene TRBV19 combines with J gene TRBJ2-7; D is uncertain. The CDR3 region is CASSIEPRYEQYF. The CDR3 nucleotides are TGTGCCAGTAGTATAGAACCGCGCTACGAGCAGTACTTC.